Below are 18 T cell receptor beta chains sequenced from a single sample in a study of HIV-infected patients and healthy controls. TCRdb re-analysed the 5' RACE reads in MiXCR, keeping a single row per CDR3 protein. The sample yields 15,000 to 20,000 distinct CDR3 sequences, less than 20% seen once. The sample comprised CD8+ T cells from blood. These receptors all come from a human donor in good health.

This clonotype was seen at least ten times. V usage is TRBV6-2 or TRBV6-3 and J usage is TRBJ1-5, with D unresolved. Trimming pared 5 bases from V and 4 bases from J, leaving 9 bases between. The CDR3 totals 13 residues. CDR1 and CDR2 (germline): MNHEY, SVGEGT. For the CDR3, the DNA is TGTGCCAGCAGTGGTCAGGAAAATCAGCCCCAGCATTTT. This sequence encodes CASSGQENQPQHF.

This clonotype is termed medium-sized. The chain uses TRBV9 and TRBJ1-1, with 7 nucleotides matching TRBD1. Germline loops: CDR1 SGDLS, CDR2 YYNGEE. This CDR3 comprises 15 residues. The junction had 3 bases not matched to a gene; V was cut back by 0 bases and J by 1 base. The CDR3 DNA sequence: TGTGCCAGCAGCGTAGGGACAGGATCGAACACTGAAGCTTTCTTT. As protein: CASSVGTGSNTEAFF. Full variable domain (rest looked up from reference TRBV9 and TRBJ1-1): DSGVTQTPKHLITATGQRVTLRCSPRSGDLSVYWYQQSLDQGLQFLIQYYNGEERAKGNILERFSAQQFPDLHSELNLSSLELGDSALYFCASSVGTGSNTEAFFGQGTRLTVV.

CDR3 sequence reads: CASNPPGRAYEQYF. DNA for the CDR3: TGTGCCAGCAACCCCCCAGGACGGGCCTACGAGCAGTACTTC. This chain uses TRBV2 with TRBJ2-7, with D hard to call. The germline V and J ends were trimmed by 7 bases and 2 bases, with 15 bases remaining between them. From germline, CDR1 is SNHLY and CDR2 FYNNEI. The CDR3 totals 14 residues.

This clonotype came up many times. The chain has TRBV7-9 and TRBJ2-1; D is perhaps TRBD1 (5 bases). From germline, CDR1 is SEHNR and CDR2 FQNEAQ (reference sequence). V was shortened by 0 bases and J by 5 bases, with 14 bases between the two germline ends. The CDR3 runs 16 residues. The CDR3 region has the DNA TGTGCCAGCAGCTTAGCGGACCACCAGGGAAACAATGAGCAGTTCTTC. The encoded protein is CASSLADHQGNNEQFF.

This clonotype was seen more than once but under ten times. The chain joins TRBV11-2 to TRBJ2-2; D may be TRBD2 (6 bases). CDR1 is SGHAT, CDR2 FQNNGV, per germline. This CDR3 is 17 amino acids long. Trimming removed 1 base at V and 0 bases at J, with 12 bases between. The CDR3 nucleotides are TGTGCCAGCAGCTTAGCCTTTAGCGGAACGAACACCGGGGAGCTGTTTTTT. It encodes CASSLAFSGTNTGELFF.

The gene calls are TRBV10-3 and TRBJ1-2, with 8 bases identical to TRBD1. The germline CDR1 and CDR2 sequences are ENHRY and SYGVKD. The CDR3 runs 17 residues. V was clipped by 4 bases and J by 4 bases; unmatched bases: 14. The CDR3 region is CAISVAERDRWIYGYTF. CDR3 nucleotides: TGTGCCATCAGTGTAGCGGAGAGGGACAGGTGGATCTATGGCTACACCTTC.

The V and J genes are TRBV27 and TRBJ2-5; 7 bases match TRBD1. The V segment lost 2 bases and the J segment 4 bases; nucleotides outside the gene matches: 4. Germline V CDR1 and CDR2: MNHEY, SMNVEV (reference sequence). The CDR3 contains 14 residues. The CDR3 DNA follows: TGTGCCAGCAGTTTACTAGGGGGCTCAGAGACCCAGTACTTC. It codes for CASSLLGGSETQYF.

V is TRBV7-9 and J is TRBJ2-1; 9 bases match TRBD2. Germline V gene data show CDR1 as SEHNR and CDR2 as FQNEAQ (reference sequence). This CDR3 is built from 16 residues. Trimming removed 6 bases from V and 2 bases from J; junction bases left unmatched: 8. The CDR3 loop is CASSTSGLHTYNEQFF. The CDR3 coding sequence is TGTGCCAGCAGTACTAGCGGGCTCCACACCTACAATGAGCAGTTCTTC.

In its sample, this clonotype was seen many times. This chain connects TRBV27 to TRBJ2-1; 12 nucleotides align to TRBD2. CDR3 length: 15 residues. The germline V gene has CDR1 MNHEY and CDR2 SMNVEV (reference sequence). The V gene end was trimmed by 7 bases and the J gene end by 8 bases; junction bases not matched to a gene: 9. CDR3 protein: CASKLAGGWGYEQFF. CDR3 DNA: TGTGCCAGCAAACTAGCGGGGGGTTGGGGGTATGAGCAGTTCTTC.

The chain carries TRBV12-3 or TRBV12-4 and TRBJ2-5, with 9 bases fitting TRBD1. The CDR3 sequence is 16 residues long. V lost 5 bases and J lost 5; bases outside the gene matches: 12. CDR3 sequence: CASSPEEGQGLETQYF. Written as DNA, the CDR3 is TGTGCCAGCAGTCCAGAGGAGGGACAGGGTTTGGAGACCCAGTACTTC.

In this sample, this clonotype turned up many times. The V call is TRBV12-3 or TRBV12-4, the J call TRBJ1-4; 8 bases align to TRBD1. The CDR3 sequence is 15 residues long. The J segment lost 7 bases and the V segment lost 6 bases, leaving 10 bases of the junction unmatched. The DNA of the CDR3 is TGTGCCAGCAGGCCGAGGGGGACAGGCGTTGAAAAACTGTTTTTT. Translated, it gives CASRPRGTGVEKLFF.

At least ten counts were recorded for this clonotype. This chain joins TRBV12-3 or TRBV12-4 and TRBJ2-1; tentative D call: TRBD2 (5 bases). Between the trimmed V and J ends, which lost 3 bases and 8 bases, there was a span of 17 bases. The CDR3 consists of 15 residues. The CDR3 protein is CASSFGSPGVDEQFF. The CDR3 DNA reads TGTGCCAGCAGTTTCGGTAGCCCCGGGGTCGATGAGCAGTTCTTC.

This clonotype has a count of ten or more. J is TRBJ2-3 and V is TRBV4-3, with 7 bases aligning to TRBD1. CDR1 LGHNA and CDR2 YSLEER come from the germline V gene. Trimming at V came to 3 bases and at J to 2 bases, leaving 8 bases not matched to a gene. The CDR3 runs 16 residues. The CDR3 region is CASSHSSTGPTDTQYF. CDR3 bases: TGCGCCAGCAGCCACTCATCGACAGGGCCCACAGATACGCAGTATTTT.

This clonotype was counted many times. The gene calls are TRBV29-1 and TRBJ1-3; a weak D match, TRBD1 (5 bases). V lost 1 base and J 2 bases, leaving 6 bases between the germline ends. CDR1 is SQVTM and CDR2 is ANQGSEA in the germline V gene. The CDR3 is 13 residues long. The CDR3 spells CSVEGGPGNTIYF. In nucleotides, the CDR3 is TGCAGCGTTGAAGGGGGCCCTGGAAACACCATATATTTT.

V usage is TRBV5-4 and J usage is TRBJ2-6, with D maybe TRBD2 (5 bases). V lost 4 bases and J lost 4, with 9 bases in between. CDR3 length equals 14 residues. Germline-derived CDR1 and CDR2 are SGHNT and YYREEE (reference sequence). The CDR3 protein is CASSGRTGANVLTF. The CDR3 coding sequence is TGTGCCAGCAGCGGGAGAACCGGGGCCAACGTCCTGACTTTC. Together with reference TRBV5-4 and TRBJ2-6, the CDR3 gives the full variable domain: ETGVTQSPTHLIKTRGQQVTLRCSSQSGHNTVSWYQQALGQGPQFIFQYYREEENGRGNFPPRFSGLQFPNYSSELNVNALELDDSALYLCASSGRTGANVLTFGAGSRLTVL.

The count of this clonotype is one. The rearrangement uses TRBV29-1 and TRBJ2-7; tentative D call: TRBD2 (6 bases). Between the trimmed V and J ends, which lost 3 bases and 0 bases, there was a span of 9 bases. CDR3 length: 13 amino acids. The germline gives CDR1 SQVTM, CDR2 ANQGSEA. The CDR3 region is CSVESGSSYEQYF. The CDR3 DNA sequence: TGCAGCGTTGAGTCCGGGAGCTCCTACGAGCAGTACTTC.

This chain links TRBV5-1 with TRBJ2-1; D is perhaps TRBD2 (6 bases). Trimming took 0 bases from V and 10 from J, leaving 20 bases between them. Germline CDR1 SGHRS, CDR2 YFSETQ. The CDR3 length is 16 residues. CDR3 amino acids: CASSLGGLGLSEEQFF. CDR3 DNA sequence: TGCGCCAGCAGCTTGGGTGGGTTGGGACTGTCCGAAGAGCAGTTCTTC.

This clonotype appeared a few times. The rearrangement links TRBV29-1 to TRBJ1-1, with D tentatively TRBD1 (5 bases). Deletions cut 4 bases from V and 7 bases from J, with 7 bases between. Looked up from germline, CDR1 is SQVTM and CDR2 is ANQGSEA. The CDR3 loop spans 10 amino acids. The CDR3 spells CSVGGGEAFF. CDR3 in DNA: TGCAGCGTTGGGGGGGGTGAAGCTTTCTTT.